The 21 T cell receptor beta chains reported below all come from one sample, sequenced in a study of CD8+ T cells in alopecia areata. Extracted from the samples, RNA was reverse transcribed into cDNA to serve as the sequencing template. TCRdb's copy holds only in-frame clones and misses some; the assay was immunoSEQ multiplex PCR. The sample lists some 110,000 clones, around two fifths occurring once. The sequenced sample consisted of CD4+ T cells sorted from blood. The receptors shown here come from a human donor with alopecia areata.

The chain joins TRBV4-1 to TRBJ2-3, with TRBD2 matching 11 bases. This CDR3 is 19 amino acids long. With V trimmed by 1 base and J by 0 bases, 9 bases remained unmatched. Germline V gene data show CDR1 as MGHRA and CDR2 as YSYEKL. The CDR3 is CASSQALAGATLSTDTQYF. The CDR3, as DNA: TGCGCCAGCAGCCAAGCACTAGCGGGGGCTACTCTTAGCACAGATACGCAGTATTTT.

About this clone: The germline gene is not matched at one end of the junction; a read error may be the cause. Different DNA sequences within this sample yield the same CDR3. The gene calls are TRBV7-9 and TRBJ2-5, with a weak D call TRBD1 (5 bases). Germline V gene data show CDR1 as SEHNR and CDR2 as FQNEAQ (reference sequence). The CDR3 is 12 amino acids. The CDR3 DNA is TGTGCCAGCGCAGGGTACCAGGAGACCCAGTACTTC. Protein product: CASAGYQETQYF.

This clone was picked up a small number of times. The V call is TRBV20-1, the J call TRBJ2-7; no clear D. Germline V gene sequence: CDR1 DFQATT, CDR2 SNEGSKA (reference sequence). V lost 6 bases and J 2 bases, leaving 8 bases between the germline ends. The CDR3 runs 11 residues. CDR3 sequence (DNA): TGCAGTGCGAAGACGCCCTACGAGCAGTACTTC. Its translation is CSAKTPYEQYF.

The chain couples TRBV29-1 to TRBJ2-1; 8 bases are shared with TRBD2. Germline CDR1 is SQVTM and CDR2 is ANQGSEA. The CDR3 totals 16 residues. V lost 4 bases and J lost 8; bases outside the gene matches: 16. CDR3 sequence: CSVGQLAGPPGDEQFF. CDR3 sequence (DNA): TGCAGCGTTGGTCAGTTAGCGGGACCCCCAGGTGATGAGCAGTTCTTC.

This clone showed up just a few times. This chain connects TRBV7-2 to TRBJ2-7, with 9 bases lining up with TRBD1. CDR1 SGHTA and CDR2 FQGNSA come from the germline V gene. The CDR3 loop spans 15 amino acids. The V segment lost 4 bases and the J segment 2 bases; nucleotides outside the gene matches: 6. In nucleotides, the CDR3 is TGTGCCAGCAGCTCAGGGACAGGGAGAACCTACGAGCAGTACTTC. This sequence encodes CASSSGTGRTYEQYF. Complete variable domain (other parts from reference TRBV7-2 and TRBJ2-7): GAGVSQSPSNKVTEKGKDVELRCDPISGHTALYWYRQSLGQGLEFLIYFQGNSAPDKSGLPSDRFSAERTGGSVSTLTIQRTQQEDSAVYLCASSSGTGRTYEQYFGPGTRLTVT.

This chain uses TRBV5-6 with TRBJ2-3; no clear D gene. Trimming pared 0 bases from V and 6 bases from J, leaving 8 bases between. Germline assignment: CDR1 SGHDT and CDR2 YYEEEE. The CDR3 has 13 amino acids. CDR3 sequence reads: CASSLANWDTQYF. The CDR3, as DNA: TGTGCCAGCAGCTTGGCGAATTGGGATACGCAGTATTTT. Full variable domain (rest looked up from reference TRBV5-6 and TRBJ2-3): DAGVTQSPTHLIKTRGQQVTLRCSPKSGHDTVSWYQQALGQGPQFIFQYYEEEERQRGNFPDRFSGHQFPNYSSELNVNALLLGDSALYLCASSLANWDTQYFGPGTRLTVL.

The rearrangement uses TRBV18 and TRBJ2-7; D is unclear. This CDR3 region has 13 residues. Trimming removed 3 bases at V and 2 bases at J, with 8 bases between. CDR1 KGHSH and CDR2 LQKENI come from the germline V gene. The CDR3 region has the DNA TGTGCCAGCTCACCTCTCAAAACCTACGAGCAGTACTTC. Encoded protein: CASSPLKTYEQYF.

V usage is TRBV30 and J usage is TRBJ2-1; TRBD2 agrees at 9 bases. The CDR3 contains 17 residues. J gave up 0 bases and V 2 bases, and 8 bases lay outside the gene matches. CDR1 GTSNPN and CDR2 SVGIG come from the germline V gene (reference sequence). CDR3 in amino acids: CAWSSSGASSSYNEQFF. CDR3 DNA sequence: TGTGCCTGGAGTTCTAGCGGGGCGAGCAGCTCCTACAATGAGCAGTTCTTC.

The chain carries TRBV2 and TRBJ2-5; TRBD1 agrees at 8 bases. With 8 bases clipped from V and 1 base from J, the junction kept 12 bases outside the gene matches. Germline CDR1 reads SNHLY; CDR2 reads FYNNEI. The CDR3 is 16 residues long. DNA for the CDR3: TGTGCCAGCCTGGGCGGGCCCAGGGGGCTCCAAGAGACCCAGTACTTC. It translates to CASLGGPRGLQETQYF.

In DNA, the CDR3 is TGTGCCAGCAGCCCCACGGGGGCGAATGAGCAGTTCTTC. Translating gives CASSPTGANEQFF. V and J are TRBV7-2 and TRBJ2-1; D may be TRBD1 or TRBD2 (6 bases each). The germline V and J ends were trimmed by 5 bases and 7 bases, with 12 bases remaining between them. Germline CDR1 and CDR2: SGHTA and FQGNSA. The CDR3 loop spans 13 amino acids.

This clone was picked up a small number of times. The chain combines TRBV4-1 with TRBJ2-1; 7 nucleotides line up with TRBD2. There are 14 residues in the CDR3. Germline V gene data show CDR1 as MGHRA and CDR2 as YSYEKL. Trimming at V came to 7 bases and at J to 8 bases, leaving 11 bases not matched to a gene. This CDR3 reads CASTRGRAADEQFF. In DNA, the CDR3 is TGCGCCAGCACTCGGGGGAGGGCGGCCGATGAGCAGTTCTTC.

This chain joins TRBV5-4 and TRBJ2-3, with D tentatively TRBD2 (5 bases). The CDR3 consists of 13 residues. The germline V gene encodes CDR1 SGHNT and CDR2 YYREEE (reference sequence). Trimming stripped 3 bases from V and 2 bases from J, with 7 bases between. CDR3: CASSSGYTDTQYF. The CDR3 nucleotides read TGTGCCAGCAGCTCGGGGTACACAGATACGCAGTATTTT.

This clone showed up just once. This rearrangement joins TRBV9 to TRBJ1-1; no clear D gene. This CDR3 region has 12 residues. Deletions cut 4 bases from V and 11 bases from J, with 15 bases between. Germline CDR1 reads SGDLS; CDR2 reads YYNGEE. CDR3 DNA: TGTGCCAGCAGCATGATCGAAGGAGGGGCTTTCTTT. This codes for CASSMIEGGAFF.

The V and J genes are TRBV25-1 and TRBJ2-3; D gene unclear. CDR3 length equals 14 residues. Germline V gives CDR1 MGHDK, CDR2 SYGVNS. Between the trimmed V and J ends, which lost 6 bases and 0 bases, there was a span of 10 bases. The CDR3 protein is CASSLYSSTDTQYF. CDR3 sequence (DNA): TGTGCCAGCAGCCTATACAGTAGCACAGATACGCAGTATTTT. Variable domain in full (rest from reference TRBV25-1 and TRBJ2-3): EADIYQTPRYLVIGTGKKITLECSQTMGHDKMYWYQQDPGMELHLIHYSYGVNSTEKGDLSSESTVSRIRTEHFPLTLESARPSHTSQYLCASSLYSSTDTQYFGPGTRLTVL.

The rearrangement joins TRBV7-3 to TRBJ2-2, with D maybe TRBD2 (5 bases). The CDR3 is made up of 16 amino acids. CDR1 is SGHTA and CDR2 is FQGTGA in the germline V gene. Trimming removed 5 bases from V and 0 bases from J, with 13 bases in between. In DNA form, the CDR3 reads TGTGCCAGCAGCCCGGCCGGAGGCACGAACACCGGGGAGCTGTTTTTT. It is translated as CASSPAGGTNTGELFF.

This clone has only a few counts. The chain links TRBV29-1 to TRBJ2-6; a possible D gene is TRBD1 (5 bases). V was trimmed by 6 bases and J by 4 bases, leaving 16 bases between them. This CDR3 has 15 amino acids. Germline CDR1 SQVTM, CDR2 ANQGSEA. CDR3 bases: TGCAGCGTCCAAACCCAGGGCTCCGGGGCCAACGTCCTGACTTTC. This translates into CSVQTQGSGANVLTF.

This clone was seen only a few times. The chain recombines TRBV29-1 with TRBJ2-7; D is possibly TRBD1 (7 bases). The germline gives CDR1 SQVTM, CDR2 ANQGSEA. This CDR3 has 14 amino acids. V was cut by 7 bases and J by 0 bases, with 16 bases left in between. The CDR3 DNA follows: TGCAGCGCTCAGGGGGGTGGCAGCTCCTACGAGCAGTACTTC. Translating it yields CSAQGGGSSYEQYF.

In this sample, this clone turned up a few times. The sample carries other DNA sequences with the same CDR3. This rearrangement joins TRBV29-1 to TRBJ1-1; TRBD1 might be the D (5 bases). Germline V gene lookup returns CDR1 SQVTM and CDR2 ANQGSEA. The ends were cut back, 4 bases at V and 0 bases at J, with 12 bases in the middle. The CDR3 runs 14 residues. The DNA for the CDR3 is TGCAGCGTTGCGCAGGGAAATATGAACACTGAAGCTTTCTTT. This codes for CSVAQGNMNTEAFF.

V and J are TRBV7-2 and TRBJ2-5; no definite D call. Looked up from germline, CDR1 is SGHTA and CDR2 is FQGNSA. Trimming shortened V by 6 bases and J by 1 base, and 12 bases separated the two germline ends. This CDR3 is built from 14 residues. The DNA for the CDR3 is TGTGCCAGCAGGCCCGGATACCTCCAAGAGACCCAGTACTTC. Residues: CASRPGYLQETQYF.

This clone was detected a few times. The gene calls are TRBV5-4 and TRBJ2-3, with TRBD2 as a possible D gene (5 bases). CDR3 size: 16 residues. Germline V gives CDR1 SGHNT, CDR2 YYREEE (reference sequence). Trimming removed 5 bases from V and 0 bases from J, with 16 bases in between. As DNA, the CDR3 is TGTGCCAGCAGTACCCAGCGGAGATCTAGCACAGATACGCAGTATTTT. It encodes CASSTQRRSSTDTQYF.

This clone occurred a few times. V and J are TRBV4-2 and TRBJ2-3; tentative D call: TRBD2 (5 bases). The CDR3 is made up of 13 amino acids. Trimming removed 1 base from V and 6 bases from J, with 8 bases in between. Germline V CDR1 and CDR2: LGHNA, YNFKEQ. The CDR3 DNA is TGTGCCAGCAGCCAAGGTAGAGGGGATACGCAGTATTTT. As protein: CASSQGRGDTQYF.